This T cell receptor (beta chain) was identified during a study of regulatory T cells in long-lasting Graves disease. Study-level information: For a period under 3 months, newly diagnosed Graves' patients had taken antithyroid drugs. General study findings and limits: Rather than thyroid tissue, only peripheral blood underwent study.

This clonotype has only a few counts. Its specificity is unknown. The time point denotes: newly diagnosed GD, antithyroid drugs for less than 3 months. RNA extracted from PBMCs served as the sequencing template. Diagnoses of Graves' disease were made by American Thyroid Association guidelines. The germline V gene encodes CDR1 SQVTM and CDR2 ANQGSEA. With 3 bases removed from V and 3 bases from J, the gap between germline ends came to 11 bases. CDR3 length equals 13 residues. Arm-PCR with iRepertoire HTBI primers amplified the CDR3 regions for these TCR beta libraries. In TCRdb, the multiplex PCR reads were re-called with MiXCR into one record per CDR3 protein. The sample holds roughly 360,000 distinct CDR3 sequences, 12% seen once. This same sample was also taken into another study, of T cells in Graves' hyperthyroidism and ophthalmopathy. That paper adds: Peripheral blood also featured most of the thyroid clonotypes expanded above 0.001.

V gene TRBV29-1 combines with J gene TRBJ1-2; D is possibly TRBD1 (5 bases). This receptor was obtained from a woman younger than 30 with Graves disease. The sample consisted of peripheral blood mononuclear cells (PBMCs), taken at new diagnosis, from a patient treated with antithyroid drugs. The CDR3 nucleotides read TGCAGCGTTGAGTGGCAGGGCCACTATGGCTACACCTTC. As protein: CSVEWQGHYGYTF.